These 23 T cell receptor beta chains were sequenced from one sample in a study of vaccination and CD4 T cells after COVID-19. Oncomine TCR Beta short-read sequencing was applied to DNA from cultured CD4+ T cells. TCRdb analysed the PCR reads with MiXCR anew, one entry per CDR3 protein. The sample includes 11,000 or so distinct CDR3 sequences, 50% to 75% of them seen just once. The antigens for these receptors are not known. Stated treatment: approximately 10-day PBMC culture with coronavirus spike peptide pools or control peptides (ViraFEST assay). Sequenced material: CD4+ T cells from blood, cultured in vitro. These receptors all stem from a human donor who had recovered from COVID-19.

This clonotype was seen just once. The chain employs TRBV20-1 and TRBJ2-1; TRBD2 matches at 7 bases. The CDR3 extends over 15 amino acids. Germline-derived CDR1 and CDR2 are DFQATT and SNEGSKA (reference sequence). V dropped 6 bases and J dropped 5; count of bases not matched to a gene: 13. The CDR3 nucleotides are TGCAGTGCCCAAGAGCGGGCTAGCGGTAACAATGAGCAGTTCTTC. This translates into CSAQERASGNNEQFF.

This chain uses TRBV2 with TRBJ1-2; 8 nucleotides agree with TRBD1. The V segment lost 6 bases and the J segment 2 bases; nucleotides outside the gene matches: 8. CDR1 is SNHLY, CDR2 FYNNEI, per germline. The length of the CDR3 is 15 residues. The CDR3 nucleotides read TGTGCCAGCAGGCAGGACAGGGCGGAGAACTATGGCTACACCTTC. As protein: CASRQDRAENYGYTF.

The chain has TRBV6-1 and TRBJ1-2, with D tentatively TRBD1 (5 bases). V lost 2 bases and J 4 bases, leaving 23 bases between the germline ends. The CDR3 is 18 amino acids. Germline V gives CDR1 MNHNS, CDR2 SASEGT. In DNA form, the CDR3 reads TGTGCCAGCAGTGAATGGGGGGATGCCGTCCATATCCCCTATGGCTACACCTTC. Protein sequence: CASSEWGDAVHIPYGYTF.

This chain uses TRBV20-1 with TRBJ1-6; D is unresolved. V was pared by 3 bases and J by 7 bases, with 13 bases between. CDR1 and CDR2 from the germline V gene are DFQATT and SNEGSKA (reference sequence). CDR3 length: 14 amino acids. The CDR3 reads CSARVDPGNSPLHF. CDR3 nucleotide sequence: TGCAGTGCTAGGGTTGATCCCGGGAATTCACCCCTCCACTTT.

The chain has TRBV5-1 and TRBJ2-5; D might be TRBD2 (6 bases). This CDR3 is 17 amino acids long. Germline CDR1 is SGHRS and CDR2 is YFSETQ. The V end was cut by 4 bases, the J end by 1 base, with 20 bases between. The CDR3 protein is CASSQGVGRYAQETQYF. The CDR3 nucleotides are TGCGCCAGCAGCCAAGGGGTCGGGAGATACGCCCAAGAGACCCAGTACTTC.

This clonotype has only one observation. The genes are TRBV5-5 and TRBJ1-3; D is unresolved. The CDR3 covers 15 residues. Trimming removed 3 bases from V and 2 bases from J, with 12 bases in between. CDR1 and CDR2 from the germline V gene are SGHKS and YYEKEE (reference sequence). The CDR3 DNA sequence: TGTGCCAGCAGCTCCCTACCTGGCCCTGGAAACACCATATATTTT. Translating gives CASSSLPGPGNTIYF.

The V call is TRBV20-1, the J call TRBJ2-7, with 16 bases that match TRBD2. CDR1 is DFQATT and CDR2 is SNEGSKA in the germline V gene (reference sequence). CDR3 length equals 17 residues. V lost 6 bases to trimming and J lost 0 bases; unmatched junction nucleotides: 8. This CDR3 is CSATGTSGRGGSYEQYF. CDR3 coding DNA: TGCAGTGCAACCGGGACTAGCGGGAGGGGGGGCTCCTACGAGCAGTACTTC.

The chain's CDR3 is CSVAQLVGNEQFF. The CDR3 DNA reads TGCAGCGTTGCCCAACTAGTCGGAAATGAGCAGTTCTTC. The J gene is TRBJ2-1, the V gene TRBV29-1; possible D gene TRBD2, 5 bases. Trimming pared 4 bases from V and 7 bases from J, leaving 14 bases between. CDR1 and CDR2 from the germline V gene are SQVTM and ANQGSEA. This CDR3 is built from 13 residues.

This clonotype was detected only once. At one end, the junction sequence differs from germline, possibly due to a read error. The gene calls are TRBV10-1 and TRBJ2-4; 8 bases fit TRBD1. The CDR3 is 13 amino acids. Germline V gives CDR1 WNHNN, CDR2 SYGVQD (reference sequence). The DNA of the CDR3 is TGCGCCAGCAGGACAATGGGACAGGTGATTGGGCGATTC. It translates to CASRTMGQVIGRF.

The rearrangement uses TRBV19 and TRBJ2-6; the D is unclear. The V and J ends lost 6 bases and 1 base respectively, with 4 bases between them. The CDR3 length is 13 residues. Germline assignment: CDR1 LNHDA and CDR2 SQIVND (reference sequence). CDR3 sequence (DNA): TGTGCCAGTAGGGAGTCTGGGGCCAACGTCCTGACTTTC. This sequence encodes CASRESGANVLTF.

The chain uses TRBV7-8 and TRBJ2-7; no definite D call. V lost 1 base, J lost 1 base, and 8 bases lay in between. This CDR3 is built from 14 residues. Germline lookup yields CDR1 SGHVS and CDR2 FQNEAQ. Here the CDR3 reads CASSLDIASYEQYF. CDR3 sequence (DNA): TGTGCCAGCAGCTTAGATATAGCTTCCTACGAGCAGTACTTC.

The chain has TRBV7-3 and TRBJ2-5; possible D gene TRBD1, 5 bases. This CDR3 comprises 13 residues. Trimming took 5 bases from V and 0 from J, leaving 7 bases between them. The germline gives CDR1 SGHTA, CDR2 FQGTGA. In DNA form, the CDR3 reads TGTGCCAGCAGCGCAGGGAACCAAGAGACCCAGTACTTC. It translates to CASSAGNQETQYF.

The V gene is TRBV20-1, the J gene TRBJ2-5, with 12 bases fitting TRBD2. Germline V CDR1 and CDR2: DFQATT, SNEGSKA (reference sequence). The CDR3 spans 15 residues. V shed 1 base, J shed 4 bases, and the junction held 4 bases outside the gene matches. For the CDR3, the DNA is TGCAGTGCTAGAGGACTAGCGGGAGTGAGAGAGACCCAGTACTTC. Protein sequence: CSARGLAGVRETQYF.

This sequence joins TRBV6-5 and TRBJ2-5; TRBD2 matches at 14 bases. CDR1 MNHEY and CDR2 SVGAGI come from the germline V gene. After removal of 2 bases from V and 2 bases from J, the junction contained 10 bases not matched to a gene. This CDR3 is built from 19 residues. CDR3 DNA sequence: TGTGCCAGCAGTTACACCCTCTTGGGGACTAGCGGGAGACAAGAGACCCAGTACTTC. This sequence encodes CASSYTLLGTSGRQETQYF.

The V and J genes are TRBV4-1 and TRBJ2-7; TRBD1 matches at 7 bases. V shed 1 base and J 4 bases; nucleotides not matched to a gene: 10. The CDR3 contains 16 residues. Germline loops: CDR1 MGHRA, CDR2 YSYEKL. CDR3 residues: CASSQAMTGSVYEQYF. For the CDR3, the DNA is TGCGCCAGCAGCCAAGCGATGACAGGGAGCGTTTACGAGCAGTACTTC.

In its sample, this clonotype was seen once. V is TRBV18 and J is TRBJ1-1; 7 bases are shared with TRBD1. This CDR3 has 15 amino acids. Germline assignment: CDR1 KGHSH and CDR2 LQKENI. Unmatched junction bases numbered 7, after V lost 2 bases and J lost 4 bases. Here the CDR3 reads CASSPKGAEGTEAFF. DNA for the CDR3: TGTGCCAGCTCACCAAAGGGGGCTGAGGGCACTGAAGCTTTCTTT. The whole variable domain, filled in from reference TRBV18 and TRBJ1-1, reads NAGVMQNPRHLVRRRGQEARLRCSPMKGHSHVYWYRQLPEEGLKFMVYLQKENIIDESGMPKERFSAEFPKEGPSILRIQQVVRGDSAAYFCASSPKGAEGTEAFFGQGTRLTVV.

The chain employs TRBV20-1 and TRBJ1-2; no clear D gene. Looked up from germline, CDR1 is DFQATT and CDR2 is SNEGSKA (reference sequence). The V end was cut by 3 bases, the J end by 7 bases, with 18 bases between. The CDR3 is 14 amino acids. The CDR3 sequence is CSASARSLGFGYTF. CDR3 DNA: TGCAGTGCTAGTGCGAGGAGCTTAGGGTTTGGCTACACCTTC.

The CDR3 DNA sequence: TGTGCCAGCAGTTTACAGGGTTGGGGCTACACCTTC. This encodes CASSLQGWGYTF. J is TRBJ1-2 and V is TRBV28; a possible D gene is TRBD1 (5 bases). The CDR3 runs 12 residues. With 2 bases removed from V and 8 bases from J, the gap between germline ends came to 9 bases. Germline V gives CDR1 MDHEN, CDR2 SYDVKM.

This clonotype appeared once. This chain uses TRBV30 with TRBJ2-7, with 7 nucleotides matching TRBD1. CDR1 and CDR2 from the germline V gene are GTSNPN and SVGIG (reference sequence). CDR3 length equals 14 residues. Trimming removed 1 base from V and 5 bases from J; junction bases left unmatched: 8. The CDR3: CAWSASGGLNEQYF. DNA for the CDR3: TGTGCCTGGAGTGCGTCAGGGGGTCTTAACGAGCAGTACTTC.

The chain couples TRBV2 to TRBJ1-2; D unclear. The CDR3 spans 15 residues. V lost 6 bases to trimming and J lost 2 bases, with 16 bases between them. Looked up from germline, CDR1 is SNHLY and CDR2 is FYNNEI. CDR3 in amino acids: CASREGGSRNYGYTF. The CDR3 DNA reads TGTGCCAGCAGAGAGGGAGGATCGAGAAACTATGGCTACACCTTC.

The J gene is TRBJ1-1, the V gene TRBV30; D gene unclear. V was clipped by 0 bases and J by 6 bases, with 11 bases between them. Germline assignment: CDR1 GTSNPN and CDR2 SVGIG (reference sequence). This CDR3 spans 13 amino acids. CDR3 amino acids: CAWSVRPGSEAFF. CDR3 sequence (DNA): TGTGCCTGGAGTGTACGGCCGGGTTCTGAAGCTTTCTTT.

This clonotype was picked up one time. CDR3 sequence reads: CASSEDWGVPRYNEQFF. In nucleotides, the CDR3 is TGTGCCAGCAGTGAAGATTGGGGGGTCCCGAGGTACAATGAGCAGTTCTTC. The J gene is TRBJ2-1, the V gene TRBV6-1; TRBD2 is a possible D gene (6 bases). There are 17 residues in the CDR3. The V and J ends lost 1 base and 4 bases respectively, with 17 bases between them. Looked up from germline, CDR1 is MNHNS and CDR2 is SASEGT.

The CDR3, as DNA: TGTGCCAGTTGTTCCGAAGCAACGGATGAAAAACTGTTTTTT. This gives the protein CASCSEATDEKLFF. V gene TRBV19 combines with J gene TRBJ1-4; D unclear. The germline V gene has CDR1 LNHDA and CDR2 SQIVND (reference sequence). This CDR3 is 14 amino acids long. With 8 bases removed from V and 6 bases from J, the gap between germline ends came to 16 bases.